This T cell receptor (beta chain) came from a study of Ad26.COV2.S vaccination and SARS-CoV-2 variants. About the research overall: The donor participated in the COV1001 trial, in its Ad26.COV2.S arm. Intramuscularly, Ad26.COV2.S was given either once or twice, 56 days apart.

Profiling relied on immunoSEQ multiplex PCR, and the TCRdb table lists in-frame clones only, not all of them. The data show 380,000 or so clones, about 80% seen once. Details on this clone: Its cognate antigen is unknown.

The study's findings and limits: While placebo recipients had lower spike-specific TCR breadth, vaccine recipients had more. Comparability of non-spike TCR breadth was observed across vaccine and placebo recipients.

Trimming left V 6 bases short and J 5 bases short, with 19 bases between. The CDR3 totals 15 residues. Germline CDR1 reads SEHNR; CDR2 reads FQNEAQ (reference sequence). Treatment: over 15 received Ad26.COV2.S at low or high dose, single or two shots; 5 received placebo; per-sample allocation not given. Repertoires come from day 63 after the first vaccine or placebo injection. The gene calls are TRBV7-9 and TRBJ2-5; D may be TRBD2 (5 bases). Sequencing was performed on peripheral blood, taken in a trial of Ad26.COV2.S vaccine versus placebo. The source is a person between 18 and 59 years old who received the Ad26.COV2.S COVID-19 vaccine or a placebo. The CDR3 protein is CASRSLAPFGETQYF. CDR3 DNA sequence: TGTGCCAGCAGATCCCTAGCCCCATTCGGGGAGACCCAGTACTTC.